The rows below give T cell receptor beta chains drawn from one sample of a study of blood T cell repertoires in COVID-19. Some clones are missing from TCRdb's copy, which holds only in-frame ones; the method was immunoSEQ multiplex PCR. The table shows 200,000 to 250,000 clones, with approximately 89% occurring only once. What was sequenced was PBMCs or T cells enriched from blood (not recorded which). Every receptor here comes from a woman in her 30s who had been exposed to COVID-19. The CDR3 runs from the conserved cysteine through the conserved F or W. The D gene is left open where the match is weak. Not every row has a clone size; where given, it reads once, few, many or a size class.

clone size	D gene	V gene	J gene	CDR3 protein	CDR3 DNA
.	.	TRBV28	TRBJ2-1	CASSFETLKEQFF	TGTGCCAGCAGTTTTGAGACTTTAAAAGAGCAGTTCTTC
.	.	TRBV5-1	TRBJ1-2	CASSFAVDYGYTF	TGCGCCAGCAGCTTTGCGGTTGACTATGGCTACACCTTC
.	TRBD1	TRBV11-2	TRBJ1-2	CASSSRLGTGRDYGYTF	TGTGCCAGCAGCTCCCGCCTAGGGACAGGGAGGGACTATGGCTACACCTTC
.	.	TRBV12-3/TRBV12-4	TRBJ2-2	CASSFWRTGELFF	TGTGCCAGCAGTTTCTGGCGGACCGGGGAGCTGTTTTTT
.	.	TRBV2	TRBJ2-7	CASSESQARTYEQYF	TGTGCCAGCAGTGAATCTCAGGCCAGGACCTACGAGCAGTACTTC
once	TRBD2	TRBV5-1	TRBJ2-2	CASSEDTGGNTGELFF	TGCGCCAGCAGCGAGGATACGGGGGGGAACACCGGGGAGCTGTTTTTT
.	.	TRBV6-5	TRBJ2-5	CASIDRLKETQYF	TGTGCCAGCATCGACAGATTAAAAGAGACCCAGTACTTC
.	.	TRBV19	TRBJ2-3	CASASGQRSFTDTQYF	TGTGCCAGTGCCTCCGGACAGAGAAGTTTCACAGATACGCAGTATTTT
.	.	TRBV2	TRBJ1-5	CASSELGGNQPQHF	TGTGCCAGCAGTGAATTGGGGGGTAATCAGCCCCAGCATTTT
.	.	TRBV29-1	TRBJ1-2	CSFMDSPAGYTF	TGCAGCTTCATGGACAGCCCGGCGGGCTACACCTTC
few	TRBD1	TRBV11-2	TRBJ2-1	CASSNPGQMFF	TGTGCCAGCAGCAACCCGGGACAGATGTTCTTC
.	.	TRBV19	TRBJ1-5	CASSMVGGSNQPQHF	TGTGCCAGTAGTATGGTGGGGGGGTCGAATCAGCCCCAGCATTTT
.	.	TRBV6-5	TRBJ1-4	CASSIEAGEKLFF	TGTGCCAGCAGTATCGAGGCGGGTGAAAAACTGTTTTTT
.	TRBD1	TRBV6-5	TRBJ1-2	CASTHRTGGGYGYTF	TGTGCCAGCACCCATAGGACAGGGGGCGGTTATGGCTACACCTTC
.	.	TRBV7-9	TRBJ2-7	CAGDKGGYEQYF	TGTGCCGGTGACAAAGGGGGCTACGAGCAGTACTTC
.	.	TRBV9	TRBJ2-7	CASSVGLGSYEQYF	TGTGCCAGCAGCGTAGGGCTAGGGAGCTACGAGCAGTACTTC
.	.	TRBV13	TRBJ1-6	CASSLGTSPNSPLHF	TGTGCCAGCAGCTTAGGAACCAGTCCCAATTCACCCCTCCACTTT
.	TRBD2	TRBV15	TRBJ2-5	CATSRDWGEGYETQYF	TGTGCCACCAGCAGAGATTGGGGGGAGGGCTATGAGACCCAGTACTTC
.	.	TRBV5-4	TRBJ2-3	CASSLGATDTQYF	TGTGCCAGCAGCTTAGGGGCCACAGATACGCAGTATTTT
.	.	TRBV7-9	TRBJ1-1	CASSLFLGQKAFF	TGTGCCAGCAGCTTATTTCTAGGACAGAAAGCTTTCTTT
.	TRBD2	TRBV3-1/TRBV3-2	TRBJ2-3	CASSQSLTRLANFSDTQYF	TGTGCCAGCAGCCAATCCTTAACACGACTAGCAAACTTTTCAGATACGCAGTATTTT
.	.	TRBV9	TRBJ2-1	CASSVDGSNEQFF	TGTGCCAGCAGCGTAGACGGGAGCAATGAGCAGTTCTTC
few	TRBD2	TRBV29-1	TRBJ2-2	CSVLGGMNTGELFF	TGCAGCGTTTTGGGGGGGATGAACACCGGGGAGCTGTTTTTT
few	TRBD1	TRBV10-3	TRBJ1-1	CAISRQGGTEAFF	TGTGCCATCAGTAGACAGGGGGGCACTGAAGCTTTCTTT
once	TRBD1	TRBV7-9	TRBJ2-7	CASSQDVRQGVYEQYF	TGTGCCAGCAGTCAAGATGTCCGACAGGGGGTCTACGAGCAGTACTTC
.	.	TRBV6-5	TRBJ2-1	CASKAGPYNEQFF	TGTGCCAGCAAGGCAGGGCCGTACAATGAGCAGTTCTTC
.	TRBD1	TRBV14	TRBJ1-1	CASSQDQGASTPLIF	TGTGCCAGCAGCCAAGACCAGGGGGCTTCAACCCCCCTGATCTTT
.	.	TRBV19	TRBJ2-3	CASSIAPLSTDTQYF	TGTGCCAGTAGTATTGCTCCCCTAAGCACAGATACGCAGTATTTT
.	TRBD1	TRBV30	TRBJ1-4	CAWSLKLPGQGNEKLFF	TGTGCCTGGAGTCTAAAACTTCCGGGACAGGGGAATGAAAAACTGTTTTTT
.	.	TRBV28	TRBJ1-4	CASTLDRILLFF	TGTGCCAGCACCTTAGACAGGATTTTACTGTTTTTT
.	TRBD2	TRBV19	TRBJ2-1	CASRLGLAGSSEQFF	TGTGCCAGTAGACTAGGACTAGCGGGATCGAGTGAGCAGTTCTTC
.	.	TRBV7-8	TRBJ2-5	CASSVTWGAGETQYF	TGTGCCAGCAGCGTAACATGGGGCGCAGGGGAGACCCAGTACTTC
few	.	TRBV2	TRBJ1-2	CASSESGVGYGYTF	TGTGCCAGCAGTGAGTCGGGGGTAGGCTATGGCTACACCTTC
.	TRBD1	TRBV30	TRBJ1-1	CAWSQGQIMNTEAFF	TGTGCCTGGAGCCAGGGACAGATAATGAACACTGAAGCTTTCTTT
.	TRBD1	TRBV2	TRBJ1-1	CASKRTGSNTEAFF	TGTGCCAGCAAAAGGACAGGTTCGAACACTGAAGCTTTCTTT
.	.	TRBV5-1	TRBJ1-6	CASSLRGSYNSPLHF	TGCGCCAGCAGCTTGAGAGGCTCCTATAATTCACCCCTCCACTTT
.	.	TRBV2	TRBJ1-1	CASSHRVNTEAFF	TGTGCCAGCAGTCACAGGGTGAACACTGAAGCTTTCTTT
few	.	TRBV6-5	TRBJ1-5	CASSRERNQPQHF	TGTGCCAGCAGCAGGGAAAGAAATCAGCCCCAGCATTTT
.	.	TRBV30	TRBJ1-2	CACNRENYGYTF	TGTGCCTGTAACAGGGAAAACTATGGCTACACCTTC
.	TRBD1	TRBV6-5	TRBJ1-5	CASSTPRTGDQPQHF	TGTGCCAGCAGTACACCACGGACAGGGGATCAGCCCCAGCATTTT
.	.	TRBV18	TRBJ2-2	CASSPLLNTGELFF	TGTGCCAGCTCACCACTATTGAACACCGGGGAGCTGTTTTTT
.	TRBD2	TRBV5-1	TRBJ2-7	CASSLRTSGYEQYF	TGCGCCAGCAGCTTGAGGACTAGCGGGTACGAGCAGTACTTC
few	.	TRBV5-1	TRBJ2-5	CASSLAGPSGETQYF	TGCGCCAGCAGCTTGGCCGGCCCCAGCGGGGAGACCCAGTACTTC
.	.	TRBV27	TRBJ1-6	CASSFRAGPPYNSPLHF	TGTGCCAGCAGTTTCCGGGCGGGTCCACCTTATAATTCACCCCTCCACTTT
.	TRBD2	TRBV10-3	TRBJ2-1	CAISDPAGSYGNEQFF	TGTGCCATCAGTGACCCAGCGGGAAGTTACGGCAATGAGCAGTTCTTC
.	.	TRBV12-5	TRBJ1-1	CASGLGADANTEAFF	TGTGCTAGTGGTTTGGGGGCTGACGCCAACACTGAAGCTTTCTTT
.	.	TRBV7-3	TRBJ2-2	CASSSTGPGELFF	TGTGCCAGCAGCTCCACAGGCCCCGGGGAGCTGTTTTTT
.	.	TRBV5-1	TRBJ2-2	CASSLERTGTGELFF	TGCGCCAGCAGCTTGGAACGGACTGGGACCGGGGAGCTGTTTTTT
.	.	TRBV7-9	TRBJ2-3	CASSFGLRVNTDTQYF	TGTGCCAGCAGCTTCGGGTTGCGGGTCAACACAGATACGCAGTATTTT
.	.	TRBV19	TRBJ1-6	CASSIAAEYSPLHF	TGTGCCAGTAGTATTGCGGCGGAATATTCACCCCTCCACTTT
.	TRBD1	TRBV11-1	TRBJ1-6	CASSFQGDNSPLHF	TGTGCCAGCAGCTTTCAGGGGGATAATTCACCCCTCCACTTT
.	TRBD1	TRBV5-1	TRBJ1-2	CASSLGGTAPNYGYTF	TGCGCCAGCAGCTTGGGTGGGACAGCACCTAACTATGGCTACACCTTC